These 13 T cell receptor beta chains came from one sample sequenced in a study of early T cells in non-severe SARS-CoV-2 infection. Each CDR3 protein gets one entry after TCRdb re-called the 5' RACE reads with MiXCR. The top ten clones hold roughly 5.7% of a sample with 25,000 to 35,000 distinct CDR3 sequences, approximately 6.2% of them seen once. The sequencing sample was made of whole blood. These TCRs come from an adult who was a healthcare worker with PCR-confirmed SARS-CoV-2 infection or an uninfected control (not recorded which).

The chain is built from TRBV6-5 and TRBJ1-3; 9 bases are a match to TRBD1. The CDR3 runs 13 residues. V trimming: 6 bases; J trimming: 8 bases; junction bases outside the gene matches: 5. CDR1 MNHEY and CDR2 SVGAGI come from the germline V gene. The CDR3 here is CASRGTGTDTIYF. The CDR3 DNA follows: TGTGCCAGCAGGGGGACAGGGACGGACACCATATATTTT.

This clonotype was seen ten or more times. V is TRBV6-5 and J is TRBJ2-5, with 9 bases fitting TRBD2. This CDR3 spans 14 amino acids. Germline V gives CDR1 MNHEY, CDR2 SVGAGI. J gave up 5 bases and V 6 bases, and 7 bases lay outside the gene matches. The CDR3 region has the DNA TGTGCCAGCAGGGGGCTAGCGGGGAGTGAGACCCAGTACTTC. The encoded protein is CASRGLAGSETQYF.

This clonotype was observed at least ten times. The chain is built from TRBV2 and TRBJ2-1; D perhaps matches TRBD2 (6 bases). The CDR3 contains 17 residues. Germline V lookup: CDR1 SNHLY, CDR2 FYNNEI. V was pared by 0 bases and J by 2 bases, with 14 bases between. The CDR3 DNA reads TGTGCCAGCAGTGAAGCGATGGGGTCTAGCGCCTACAATGAGCAGTTCTTC. The encoded protein is CASSEAMGSSAYNEQFF.

This clonotype was picked up many times. This sequence joins TRBV10-3 and TRBJ2-3, with TRBD2 identical over 11 bases. This CDR3 has 15 residues. Trimming cost V 5 bases and J 3 bases; bases outside gene matches: 4. Germline loops: CDR1 ENHRY, CDR2 SYGVKD. In DNA form, the CDR3 reads TGTGCCATCAGTATAGCGGGAGGGTCGACAGATACGCAGTATTTT. This sequence encodes CAISIAGGSTDTQYF.

This clonotype has a count of ten or more. The rearrangement joins TRBV7-2 to TRBJ2-1; TRBD2 agrees at 8 bases. With 5 bases clipped from V and 10 bases from J, the junction kept 10 bases outside the gene matches. Looked up from germline, CDR1 is SGHTA and CDR2 is FQGNSA. This CDR3 is 14 amino acids long. This CDR3 is CASSPTAGTREQFF. The CDR3 DNA follows: TGTGCCAGCAGCCCTACCGCCGGGACTAGGGAGCAGTTCTTC.

This clonotype appeared a few times. The chain employs TRBV9 and TRBJ2-1, with D unclear. From germline, CDR1 is SGDLS and CDR2 YYNGEE. V lost 3 bases, J lost 8 bases, and 18 bases lay in between. There are 15 residues in the CDR3. CDR3 loop: CASSAVNGPRDEQFF. The CDR3 DNA reads as TGTGCCAGCAGCGCCGTTAATGGGCCTAGGGATGAGCAGTTCTTC. Together with reference TRBV9 and TRBJ2-1, the CDR3 gives the full variable domain: DSGVTQTPKHLITATGQRVTLRCSPRSGDLSVYWYQQSLDQGLQFLIQYYNGEERAKGNILERFSAQQFPDLHSELNLSSLELGDSALYFCASSAVNGPRDEQFFGPGTRLTVL.

This clonotype showed up many times. The chain recombines TRBV12-3 or TRBV12-4 with TRBJ2-1; D is unresolved. The CDR3 length is 13 residues. V gave up 6 bases and J gave up 8 bases, with 14 bases separating them. The CDR3 reads CASRRGESHEQFF. The CDR3 DNA reads as TGTGCCAGCAGAAGAGGAGAGTCGCATGAGCAGTTCTTC.

This clonotype has a count of ten or more. CDR3 amino acids: CSARDFLGSGADANIQYF. The CDR3 region has the DNA TGCAGTGCTAGAGATTTCCTCGGGAGTGGGGCGGACGCAAACATTCAGTACTTC. V and J are TRBV20-1 and TRBJ2-4; D may be TRBD2 (6 bases). CDR1 is DFQATT and CDR2 is SNEGSKA in the germline V gene (reference sequence). The CDR3 sequence is 18 residues long. The V end lost 0 bases, the J end lost 6 bases, and 24 bases lay between the germline ends.

In this sample, this clonotype turned up a few times. This sequence joins TRBV6-5 and TRBJ2-3; D remains ambiguous. The CDR3 runs to 14 residues. Trimming shortened V by 2 bases and J by 4 bases, and 10 bases separated the two germline ends. Germline CDR1 reads MNHEY; CDR2 reads SVGAGI. CDR3 protein: CASSYARGADTQYF. The CDR3 DNA sequence: TGTGCCAGCAGTTACGCCCGTGGGGCAGATACGCAGTATTTT.

This clonotype was seen many times. The chain has TRBV6-1 and TRBJ2-1; D uncertain. The CDR3 sequence is 14 residues long. Germline CDR1 is MNHNS and CDR2 is SASEGT. Between the trimmed V and J ends, which lost 5 bases and 6 bases, there was a span of 14 bases. Written as DNA, the CDR3 is TGTGCCAGCAGTCAGATGGGAAAGTTCAATGAGCAGTTCTTC. Translating gives CASSQMGKFNEQFF.

This clonotype was counted at least ten times. The genes are TRBV11-2 and TRBJ2-2; 7 nucleotides agree with TRBD1. The CDR3 runs 17 residues. The germline V gene has CDR1 SGHAT and CDR2 FQNNGV. V was pared by 4 bases and J by 1 base, with 9 bases of the junction left unmatched. The CDR3 region has the DNA TGTGCCAGCAGCTACGTGGGGCAGGGGGAGAACACCGGGGAGCTGTTTTTT. This codes for CASSYVGQGENTGELFF.

This rearrangement joins TRBV6-2 or TRBV6-3 to TRBJ1-3; no clear D gene. CDR1 and CDR2 (germline): MNHEY, SVGEGT. V was pared by 2 bases and J by 0 bases, with 11 bases between. The CDR3 is 16 residues long. The CDR3 coding sequence is TGTGCCAGCAGTTACGCCGGACCTTCCTCTGGAAACACCATATATTTT. It yields the protein CASSYAGPSSGNTIYF.

This clonotype occurred many times. This chain connects TRBV25-1 to TRBJ2-7, with 10 bases aligning to TRBD2. The CDR3 covers 17 residues. V shed 10 bases and J 0 bases; nucleotides not matched to a gene: 15. Looked up from germline, CDR1 is MGHDK and CDR2 is SYGVNS. CDR3 in DNA: TGTGCCACCGAAGGGAGAACCGGGACTAGCGCCTCCTACGAGCAGTACTTC. It encodes CATEGRTGTSASYEQYF.